This is a list of T cell receptor beta chains from one sample in a study of cytomegalovirus exposure and HLA in healthy donors. The method was immunoSEQ multiplex PCR; TCRdb's version includes in-frame clones alone and lacks a portion of them. This table has around 150,000 clones, about 75% appearing once. The sample comprised PBMCs. The origin of the receptors is a female donor in good health and CMV-seronegative. CDR3s include the opening cysteine and the closing phenylalanine or tryptophan. Each record gives: J gene, D gene, clone size, V gene, CDR3 DNA, CDR3 protein. A D gene is named only where the DNA matches it firmly. Some rows mark clone size as missing; the rest say once, few, many or name a class of expanded clone.

J gene: TRBJ2-3
D gene: -
clone size: -
V gene: TRBV7-2
CDR3 DNA: TGTGCCAGCAGCTCCCCTAGCGGCACAGATACGCAGTATTTT
CDR3 protein: CASSSPSGTDTQYF

J gene: TRBJ1-5
D gene: -
clone size: -
V gene: TRBV7-9
CDR3 DNA: TGTGCCAGCAGCCCAGATAGCAATCAGCCCCAGCATTTT
CDR3 protein: CASSPDSNQPQHF

J gene: TRBJ1-6
D gene: -
clone size: once
V gene: TRBV6-5
CDR3 DNA: TGTGCCAGCACGGAGGGCCGGTGGAATAATTCACCCCTCCACTTT
CDR3 protein: CASTEGRWNNSPLHF

J gene: TRBJ2-7
D gene: TRBD2
clone size: -
V gene: TRBV6-5
CDR3 DNA: TGTGCCAGCAGTTACGGAGCGGGAGGGGCCTACGAGCAGTACTTC
CDR3 protein: CASSYGAGGAYEQYF

J gene: TRBJ2-7
D gene: TRBD1
clone size: -
V gene: TRBV27
CDR3 DNA: TGTGCCAGCAGCCCACCCCCGGGACAGCGGTCCTACGAGCAGTACTTC
CDR3 protein: CASSPPPGQRSYEQYF

J gene: TRBJ1-6
D gene: -
clone size: -
V gene: TRBV13
CDR3 DNA: TGTGCCAGCAGCCCGGGCGTTGGGGGGGAAACATCACCCCTCCACTTT
CDR3 protein: CASSPGVGGETSPLHF

J gene: TRBJ2-5
D gene: -
clone size: -
V gene: TRBV7-9
CDR3 DNA: TGTGCCAGCAGCTTTCGATTGGGAGTAGCGGTTTACCAAGAGACCCAGTACTTC
CDR3 protein: CASSFRLGVAVYQETQYF

J gene: TRBJ2-6
D gene: -
clone size: -
V gene: TRBV7-9
CDR3 DNA: TGTGCCAGCAGCTTACAGTTGGCCTCTGGGGCCAACGTCCTGACTTTC
CDR3 protein: CASSLQLASGANVLTF

J gene: TRBJ2-7
D gene: TRBD2
clone size: -
V gene: TRBV2
CDR3 DNA: TGTGCCAGCAGTGACCTAGCGGGCTCCTACGAGCAGTACTTC
CDR3 protein: CASSDLAGSYEQYF

J gene: TRBJ2-3
D gene: TRBD1
clone size: -
V gene: TRBV18
CDR3 DNA: TGTGCCAGCTCACGGGACAGGGACATGAATACGCAGTATTTT
CDR3 protein: CASSRDRDMNTQYF

J gene: TRBJ2-2
D gene: -
clone size: -
V gene: TRBV7-3
CDR3 DNA: TGTGCCAGCAGCGACCGCTCCGGGTCAAACACCGGGGAGCTGTTTTTT
CDR3 protein: CASSDRSGSNTGELFF

J gene: TRBJ1-1
D gene: -
clone size: once
V gene: TRBV6-6
CDR3 DNA: TGTGCCAGCAGACAGGACAAGGGGAACACTGAAGCTTTCTTT
CDR3 protein: CASRQDKGNTEAFF

J gene: TRBJ1-1
D gene: -
clone size: -
V gene: TRBV5-1
CDR3 DNA: TGCGCCAGCAGCTTGGACAGGGATCAAGCTTTCTTT
CDR3 protein: CASSLDRDQAFF

J gene: TRBJ1-1
D gene: TRBD1
clone size: once
V gene: TRBV7-3
CDR3 DNA: TGTGCCAGCAGGTGGGACAGGGGGTTCGCTACTATGAACACTGAAGCTTTCTTT
CDR3 protein: CASRWDRGFATMNTEAFF

J gene: TRBJ2-7
D gene: TRBD2
clone size: -
V gene: TRBV9
CDR3 DNA: TGTGCCAGCAGCGTCTCCGGGACTAGCGGGTTCTACGAGCAGTACTTC
CDR3 protein: CASSVSGTSGFYEQYF

J gene: TRBJ1-2
D gene: TRBD1
clone size: few
V gene: TRBV30
CDR3 DNA: TGTGCCTGGAATTCAGGGGGTCATGGCTACACCTTC
CDR3 protein: CAWNSGGHGYTF

J gene: TRBJ2-7
D gene: TRBD1
clone size: -
V gene: TRBV6-1
CDR3 DNA: TGTGCCAGCTCAGCGACAGGGGCAGGAAGCCGGCAGTACTTC
CDR3 protein: CASSATGAGSRQYF

J gene: TRBJ2-3
D gene: TRBD1
clone size: -
V gene: TRBV27
CDR3 DNA: TGTGCCAGCAGTTTACAGGGACAGGGGCATACGCAGTATTTT
CDR3 protein: CASSLQGQGHTQYF

J gene: TRBJ2-5
D gene: TRBD2
clone size: -
V gene: TRBV29-1
CDR3 DNA: TGCAGCTCCCGATCGGGCGGGGGACAAGAGACCCAGTACTTC
CDR3 protein: CSSRSGGGQETQYF

J gene: TRBJ1-2
D gene: -
clone size: -
V gene: TRBV6-6
CDR3 DNA: TGTGCCAGCCATCCTGGGGCCGAACTGGATGGCTACACCTTC
CDR3 protein: CASHPGAELDGYTF

J gene: TRBJ2-7
D gene: TRBD1
clone size: -
V gene: TRBV30
CDR3 DNA: TGTGCCTGGAGTTTAACCGGGACAGGGGCCTACGAGCAGTACTTC
CDR3 protein: CAWSLTGTGAYEQYF

J gene: TRBJ2-5
D gene: -
clone size: -
V gene: TRBV15
CDR3 DNA: TGTGCCACCAGCAGAGACGGGGGTGGGGAGACCCAGTACTTC
CDR3 protein: CATSRDGGGETQYF

J gene: TRBJ1-5
D gene: -
clone size: -
V gene: TRBV9
CDR3 DNA: TGTGCCAGCAGCGTAGAGGAGGATCAGCCCCAGCATTTT
CDR3 protein: CASSVEEDQPQHF

J gene: TRBJ1-1
D gene: -
clone size: -
V gene: TRBV2
CDR3 DNA: TGTGCCAGCAGGGGGGGTGTGGGCACTGAAGCTTTCTTT
CDR3 protein: CASRGGVGTEAFF

J gene: TRBJ1-1
D gene: -
clone size: medium-sized
V gene: TRBV7-9
CDR3 DNA: TGTGCCAGCAGTGTCCAGGGTTACGGCACTGAAGCTTTCTTT
CDR3 protein: CASSVQGYGTEAFF

J gene: TRBJ2-5
D gene: TRBD1
clone size: few
V gene: TRBV27
CDR3 DNA: TGTGCCAGCAGCATAGGGGGCTTAGCAGGAGAGACCCAGTACTTC
CDR3 protein: CASSIGGLAGETQYF

J gene: TRBJ2-7
D gene: -
clone size: -
V gene: TRBV30
CDR3 DNA: TGTGCCTGGAACAGGGTCCTCGGTTACGAGCAGTACTTC
CDR3 protein: CAWNRVLGYEQYF

J gene: TRBJ1-4
D gene: TRBD1
clone size: -
V gene: TRBV2
CDR3 DNA: TGTGCCAGCAGTTGGGGAGGACAGGGGTCTGAAAAACTGTTTTTT
CDR3 protein: CASSWGGQGSEKLFF

J gene: TRBJ2-7
D gene: -
clone size: -
V gene: TRBV4-1
CDR3 DNA: TGCGCCAGCAGCCAAGAAGTTCACTTTAGCTACGAGCAGTACTTC
CDR3 protein: CASSQEVHFSYEQYF

J gene: TRBJ1-4
D gene: -
clone size: -
V gene: TRBV19
CDR3 DNA: TGTGCCAGTAGTATGGGGCAAAGCGAAAAACTGTTTTTT
CDR3 protein: CASSMGQSEKLFF

J gene: TRBJ2-3
D gene: TRBD2
clone size: -
V gene: TRBV29-1
CDR3 DNA: TGCAGCGTTGTCACGGGAGGGGGAGGAGATACGCAGTATTTT
CDR3 protein: CSVVTGGGGDTQYF

J gene: TRBJ1-5
D gene: TRBD1
clone size: -
V gene: TRBV6-1
CDR3 DNA: TGTGCCAGCAGTGAAGGGACAGGGGGGCAGCCCCAGCATTTT
CDR3 protein: CASSEGTGGQPQHF

J gene: TRBJ1-2
D gene: TRBD1
clone size: -
V gene: TRBV6-1
CDR3 DNA: TGTGCCAGCAGTGAACAGGGGGCAGCTAACTATGGCTACACCTTC
CDR3 protein: CASSEQGAANYGYTF

J gene: TRBJ2-3
D gene: -
clone size: -
V gene: TRBV7-3
CDR3 DNA: TGTGCCAGCAGCCTTGGACACGGGGGGAGGGGGGATACGCAGTATTTT
CDR3 protein: CASSLGHGGRGDTQYF

J gene: TRBJ2-7
D gene: TRBD2
clone size: few
V gene: TRBV7-2
CDR3 DNA: TGTGCCACCGCGGGGGTCTCTCACGAGCAGTACTTC
CDR3 protein: CATAGVSHEQYF

J gene: TRBJ1-2
D gene: TRBD1
clone size: -
V gene: TRBV30
CDR3 DNA: TGTGCCTGGAGTCTACACAGGGGATCGAATGGCTACACCTTC
CDR3 protein: CAWSLHRGSNGYTF

J gene: TRBJ2-2
D gene: TRBD1
clone size: -
V gene: TRBV23-1
CDR3 DNA: TGCGCCAGCAGTCAACGGACAGGGAAGAAGACCGGGGAGCTGTTTTTT
CDR3 protein: CASSQRTGKKTGELFF